This T cell receptor (beta chain) was captured in a study of T cells expressing NK-cell markers. The CDR3 loop spans 14 amino acids. Germline V gives CDR1 KGHDR, CDR2 SFDVKD. TCRdb re-called the 5' RACE reads and gives one entry per CDR3 protein, without DNA. The sample's table shows 500,000 to 700,000 distinct CDR3 sequences. The clonotype originates from a man aged 18 to 29 in good health. What was sequenced was blood T cells: a sorted CD56 or NKG2C T cell subset, CD4+ or CD8+ T cells, or bulk PBMC T cells (not recorded which). The V call is TRBV24-1, the J call TRBJ2-5. CDR3 residues: CATSGQPYQETQYF.